A single sample is the source of the 10 T cell receptor beta chains below, sequenced in a study of shared clonotypes between healthy human individuals (dated by TCRdb to the early 2020s). Receptor amplification or capture employed the immunoSEQ multiplex PCR assay. TCRdb retrieved this table from immuneACCESS and kept in-frame rearrangements only. Not all clones are present; in checked studies, unresolved V genes account for under half, and no reason is known for the remainder. This sample comprises 1.6 million or so clones, about 98.5% of them detected only once. Around 0.38% of the sample is in the top ten clones. The sequenced sample was naive CD4+ T cells sorted from blood. Per the publication, the cell subset or site label means: CD45RA+ positively selected. The receptors come from a man aged 25-45 years in good health.

As concerns this clone: A junction boundary mismatches the germline segment, possibly from a read error. CDR3 loop: CAGRAGPLSYEQYF. CDR3 nucleotides: TGTGCCGGGAGGGCGGGTCCCCTGTCCTACGAGCAGTACTTC. The chain links TRBV30 to TRBJ2-7; TRBD2 agrees at 7 bases. The CDR3 sequence is 14 residues long. Germline loops: CDR1 GTSNPN, CDR2 SVGIG (reference sequence).

The rearrangement joins TRBV15 to TRBJ2-3; tentatively, D is TRBD2 (5 bases). V shed 0 bases and J shed 3 bases, with 13 bases lying between them. Germline V gives CDR1 LNHNV, CDR2 YYDKDF (reference sequence). This CDR3 is 16 amino acids long. CDR3 nucleotide sequence: TGTGCCACCAGCAGAGAGCCGGGGATTCGGACAGATACGCAGTATTTT. Amino acids: CATSREPGIRTDTQYF.

V is TRBV5-1 and J is TRBJ2-6, with D possibly matching TRBD1 (5 bases). Deletions cut 5 bases from V and 14 bases from J, with 20 bases between. The CDR3 is 14 residues long. Germline values: CDR1 SGHRS, CDR2 YFSETQ. The chain's CDR3 is CASSTRQPSALLTF. CDR3 sequence (DNA): TGCGCCAGCAGTACCCGACAGCCCTCCGCCCTCCTGACTTTC.

J is TRBJ2-7 and V is TRBV5-1; a possible D gene is TRBD1 (6 bases). V lost 4 bases, J lost 1 base, and 21 bases lay in between. This CDR3 has 17 amino acids. The germline gives CDR1 SGHRS, CDR2 YFSETQ. The CDR3 sequence is CASSPHRSGVGSYEQYF. In DNA, the CDR3 is TGCGCCAGCAGCCCGCACCGTTCAGGGGTTGGTTCCTACGAGCAGTACTTC.

The gene calls are TRBV29-1 and TRBJ2-3, with TRBD1 as a possible D gene (5 bases). Germline CDR1 is SQVTM and CDR2 is ANQGSEA. This CDR3 contains 13 residues. Trimming took off 0 bases at V and 3 bases at J, with 7 bases between the two ends. The CDR3 coding sequence is TGCAGCGTTGAAGATCAGGGAACAGATACGCAGTATTTT. Protein sequence: CSVEDQGTDTQYF.

The gene calls are TRBV7-9 and TRBJ2-3, with 9 nucleotides matching TRBD2. Trimming cost V 3 bases and J 3 bases; bases outside gene matches: 10. The CDR3 spans 17 residues. From germline, CDR1 is SEHNR and CDR2 FQNEAQ (reference sequence). CDR3 residues: CASSFRLAVERTDTQYF. CDR3 nucleotide sequence: TGTGCCAGCAGCTTCCGACTAGCGGTTGAGAGAACAGATACGCAGTATTTT.

The genes are TRBV7-9 and TRBJ2-1; 9 nucleotides match TRBD1. The CDR3 sequence is 14 residues long. CDR1 and CDR2 from the germline V gene are SEHNR and FQNEAQ (reference sequence). V lost 3 bases to trimming and J lost 15 bases; unmatched junction nucleotides: 12. CDR3 sequence reads: CASSLVGTGFSPFF. CDR3 DNA: TGTGCCAGCAGCTTGGTAGGGACAGGGTTTAGTCCGTTCTTC.

This chain joins TRBV6-1 and TRBJ1-5; D remains unclear. V lost 2 bases, J lost 7 bases, and 15 bases lay in between. The CDR3 covers 15 residues. Germline lookup yields CDR1 MNHNS and CDR2 SASEGT. The CDR3 here is CASSEISRIEQPQHF. In DNA, the CDR3 is TGTGCCAGCAGTGAAATCTCCAGGATTGAACAGCCCCAGCATTTT.

The chain carries TRBV7-2 and TRBJ1-1; 11 bases are shared with TRBD1. Trimming at V came to 5 bases and at J to 5 bases, leaving 13 bases not matched to a gene. Germline assignment: CDR1 SGHTA and CDR2 FQGNSA. This CDR3 is built from 17 residues. The CDR3 reads CASSGTRDRGRGTEAFF. The CDR3 region has the DNA TGTGCCAGCAGCGGAACCCGGGACAGGGGGAGAGGGACTGAAGCTTTCTTT.

Points on this clone: Other DNA sequences within the sample encode an identical CDR3. J is TRBJ1-2 and V is TRBV29-1; D gene ambiguous. The CDR3 extends over 11 amino acids. Per the germline V gene, CDR1 is SQVTM and CDR2 is ANQGSEA. V was cut by 4 bases and J by 4 bases, with 7 bases left in between. The CDR3 coding sequence is TGCAGCGTTGGGGGATCCTATGGCTACACCTTC. This translates into CSVGGSYGYTF.